Below, 6 T cell receptor beta chains from the same sample are listed, as sequenced in a study of cytomegalovirus exposure and HLA in healthy donors (TCRdb year 2017). Libraries were made using the immunoSEQ multiplex PCR assay. A mixture of 60 forward primers for TCR Vbeta segments and 13 reverse primers for TCR Jbeta segments was used in the multiplex PCR. TCRdb limited this immuneACCESS table to in-frame rearrangements with V and J called. A share of clones is missing; checked studies link under half to unresolved V genes, and the rest is unexplained. The table for this sample lists 130,000 to 150,000 clones; about 80% of them were counted only once. The top ten constitute around 2.9% of the sample. Sequenced input: PBMCs. The receptors derive from a female donor in good health and CMV-seronegative.

This rearrangement joins TRBV10-3 to TRBJ2-7; D ambiguous. The V end lost 2 bases, the J end lost 6 bases, and 11 bases lay between the germline ends. The CDR3 runs 13 residues. The germline gives CDR1 ENHRY, CDR2 SYGVKD. The CDR3 region has the DNA TGTGCCATCAGTGAGGTAGTAATCTTCGAGCAGTACTTC. It translates to CAISEVVIFEQYF.

This clone was observed once. The V gene is TRBV9, the J gene TRBJ2-2, with 10 bases aligning to TRBD1. CDR3 length equals 15 residues. J was trimmed by 8 bases and V by 4 bases; bases with no gene match: 8. Germline V gives CDR1 SGDLS, CDR2 YYNGEE. CDR3: CASSPGGQGLGELFF. CDR3 DNA: TGTGCCAGCAGCCCCGGGGGACAGGGGTTGGGGGAGCTGTTTTTT. The whole variable domain, remainder taken from reference TRBV9 and TRBJ2-2, is DSGVTQTPKHLITATGQRVTLRCSPRSGDLSVYWYQQSLDQGLQFLIQYYNGEERAKGNILERFSAQQFPDLHSELNLSSLELGDSALYFCASSPGGQGLGELFFGEGSRLTVL.

J is TRBJ2-1 and V is TRBV2, with 14 positions matching TRBD2. From germline, CDR1 is SNHLY and CDR2 FYNNEI. V shed 11 bases and J 9 bases; nucleotides not matched to a gene: 6. The CDR3 consists of 13 residues. The CDR3 region is CAVGLAGGIEQFF. The CDR3, as DNA: TGTGCCGTCGGACTAGCGGGAGGAATTGAGCAGTTCTTC. The full variable domain, rest sourced from reference TRBV2 and TRBJ2-1, is EPEVTQTPSHQVTQMGQEVILRCVPISNHLYFYWYRQILGQKVEFLVSFYNNEISEKSEIFDDQFSVERPDGSNFTLKIRSTKLEDSAMYFCAVGLAGGIEQFFGPGTRLTVL.

The chain has TRBV2 and TRBJ2-7, with a weak D call TRBD1 (5 bases). Between the trimmed V and J ends, which lost 5 bases and 2 bases, there was a span of 19 bases. Germline V gene sequence: CDR1 SNHLY, CDR2 FYNNEI. This CDR3 spans 16 amino acids. This chain's CDR3 is CASSLGLIQGAYEQYF. The CDR3 bases are TGTGCCAGCAGTTTGGGTCTGATCCAAGGGGCCTACGAGCAGTACTTC.

The chain joins TRBV7-9 to TRBJ2-7, with a possible D match to TRBD1 (5 bases). Per germline, CDR1 SEHNR and CDR2 FQNEAQ (reference sequence). This CDR3 has 15 residues. The V and J ends lost 1 base and 7 bases respectively, with 17 bases between them. CDR3 nucleotides: TGTGCCAGCAGCTTAGTCCAGGGAAGAATTTGGGAGCAGTACTTC. It codes for CASSLVQGRIWEQYF.

The chain uses TRBV5-1 and TRBJ1-2, with D possibly being TRBD1 (6 bases). The CDR3 length is 14 residues. Germline assignment: CDR1 SGHRS and CDR2 YFSETQ. Trimming cost V 4 bases and J 4 bases, with 14 bases left between them. The CDR3 loop reads CASSALQGGYGYTF. The DNA for the CDR3 is TGCGCCAGCAGCGCATTACAGGGCGGCTATGGCTACACCTTC.